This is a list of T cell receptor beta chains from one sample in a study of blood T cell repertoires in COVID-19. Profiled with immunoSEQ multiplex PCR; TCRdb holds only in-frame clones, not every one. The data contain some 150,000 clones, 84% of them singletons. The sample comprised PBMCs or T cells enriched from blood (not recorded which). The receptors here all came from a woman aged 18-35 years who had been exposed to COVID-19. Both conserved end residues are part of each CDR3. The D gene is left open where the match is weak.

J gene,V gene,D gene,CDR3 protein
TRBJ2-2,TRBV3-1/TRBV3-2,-,CASSLLGLPETGELFF
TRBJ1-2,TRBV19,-,CASSVRETYGYTF
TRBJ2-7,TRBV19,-,CASSIEDSTYEQYF
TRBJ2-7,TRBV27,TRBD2,CASSLWTSGRANEQYF
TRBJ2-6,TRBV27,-,CASGHLGTGANVLTF
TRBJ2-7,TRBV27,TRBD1,CASSRLGQGFYEQYF
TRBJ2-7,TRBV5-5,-,CASSLAGDPGYEQYF
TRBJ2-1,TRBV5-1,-,CASSTSLGVSSYNEQFF
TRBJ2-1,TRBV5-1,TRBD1,CASSSSGGIEQFF
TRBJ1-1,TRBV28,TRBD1,CASSLRQGSNEAFF
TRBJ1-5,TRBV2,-,CASTARDNNQPQHF
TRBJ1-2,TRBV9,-,CASRPDSYSGYTF
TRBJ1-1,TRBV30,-,CAWSVSPVNTEAFF
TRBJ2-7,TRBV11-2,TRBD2,CASTLDVGPGLVSEQYF
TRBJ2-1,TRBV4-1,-,CASSQDRVDEQFF
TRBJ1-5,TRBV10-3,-,CAISEAQGYSNQPQHF
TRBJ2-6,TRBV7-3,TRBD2,CASSSTSGLSSGANVLTF
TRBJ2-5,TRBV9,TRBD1,CASSGPPNRAQGAQYF
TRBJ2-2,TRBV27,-,CASSLQLVPTGELFF
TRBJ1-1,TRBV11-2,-,CASSPGGRRGSGNTEAFF
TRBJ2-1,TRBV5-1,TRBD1,CASSSPGQGYNEQFF
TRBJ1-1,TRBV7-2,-,CASSVGGAYTEAFF
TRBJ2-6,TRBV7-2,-,CASSAGNSGANVLTF
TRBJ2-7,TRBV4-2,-,CASSFGDSPYEQYF
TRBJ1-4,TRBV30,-,CAWRPAFGLNEKLFF